This entry describes one T cell receptor beta chain. No antigen is known for it. This sample was included in a study of cytomegalovirus exposure and HLA in healthy donors. Study-level findings and limits: The classifier was said to identify cytomegalovirus status with high specificity and sensitivity. In the roughly 130 validation repertoires, a later analysis found that first-cohort TCR clusters tended to co-occur. Overall, approximately 150 TCR beta chains were annotated as cytomegalovirus-associated.

Per germline, CDR1 SNHLY and CDR2 FYNNEI. V lost 5 bases, J lost 1 base, and 18 bases lay in between. The CDR3 extends over 16 amino acids. Sequenced by immunoSEQ multiplex PCR; TCRdb stores in-frame clones only, minus some. The repertoire includes fewer than 150,000 clones, 88% of them detected once, and 1.2% to 1.5% sits in the top ten. The receptor comes from a man aged 30-40 years in good health and CMV-seronegative. Sequencing was performed on PBMCs. The J gene is TRBJ2-7, the V gene TRBV2, with TRBD1 as a possible D gene (5 bases). For the CDR3, the DNA is TGTGCCAGCAGTCCCCAAGGTACAGGAACTTCCTACGAGCAGTACTTC. Translated, it gives CASSPQGTGTSYEQYF.